The 6 T cell receptor beta chains below all came from one sample that was sequenced in a study of shared clonotypes between healthy human individuals. The naive CD8 subset, CD45RO-negative cells positively selected for CCR7, excluded terminally differentiated effector memory CD45RA+ cells. Only in-frame clones appear in the TCRdb table, and some are missing; sequencing was by immunoSEQ multiplex PCR. The sample consists of roughly 2.1 million clones, roughly 91% of them appearing once. The sequenced sample was naive CD8+ T cells from PBMCs. These receptors came from a man aged 18 to 35 in good health. Some clones in this sample may be carry-over from other donors' samples.

In nucleotides, the CDR3 is TGTGCCAGCAGCGCTGGACAGGGTACCGAGCAGTACTTC. As protein: CASSAGQGTEQYF. This chain joins TRBV2 and TRBJ2-7; 8 bases line up with TRBD1. Germline trimming cut 6 bases from V and 6 bases from J; bases unmatched to any gene: 7. The CDR3 has 13 amino acids. The germline CDR1 and CDR2 sequences are SNHLY and FYNNEI.

J is TRBJ2-5 and V is TRBV7-2; tentatively, D is TRBD2 (6 bases). Germline CDR1 and CDR2: SGHTA and FQGNSA. Trimming pared 2 bases from V and 4 bases from J, leaving 14 bases between. The CDR3 spans 15 residues. The CDR3 is CASSLSTGLRETQYF. Here the CDR3 DNA reads TGTGCCAGCAGCTTAAGTACGGGACTTAGAGAGACCCAGTACTTC.

The DNA for the CDR3 is TGTGCCAGCAGTTCGGGGGACAACTACAATGAGCAGTTCTTC. Translated, it gives CASSSGDNYNEQFF. The chain is built from TRBV27 and TRBJ2-1; D may correspond to TRBD1 or TRBD2 (6 bases each). Looked up from germline, CDR1 is MNHEY and CDR2 is SMNVEV (reference sequence). V was cut by 4 bases and J by 3 bases, with 10 bases left in between. This CDR3 has 14 amino acids.

The gene calls are TRBV15 and TRBJ2-4, with 8 nucleotides matching TRBD1. Germline CDR1 reads LNHNV; CDR2 reads YYDKDF (reference sequence). The J segment lost 7 bases and the V segment lost 1 base, leaving 9 bases of the junction unmatched. This CDR3 has 16 residues. The CDR3 loop reads CATSRGQGLMGNIQYF. Here the CDR3 DNA reads TGTGCCACCAGCAGAGGACAGGGGCTTATGGGGAACATTCAGTACTTC.

The V and J genes are TRBV7-8 and TRBJ2-5; D is possibly TRBD2 (5 bases). The CDR3 totals 14 residues. The V end lost 2 bases, the J end lost 5 bases, and 12 bases lay between the germline ends. The germline V gene has CDR1 SGHVS and CDR2 FQNEAQ. In DNA, the CDR3 is TGTGCCAGCAGCTTACCTCCGGAGGAGGAGACCCAGTACTTC. This encodes CASSLPPEEETQYF.

This chain joins TRBV11-2 and TRBJ2-7, with 8 bases matching TRBD2. The ends lost 5 bases at V and 5 bases at J; junction bases unmatched: 14. Germline values: CDR1 SGHAT, CDR2 FQNNGV. The CDR3 is 16 amino acids. The CDR3 here is CASSPGAFREGNEQYF. CDR3 sequence (DNA): TGTGCCAGCAGCCCTGGGGCATTCCGGGAGGGCAACGAGCAGTACTTC.